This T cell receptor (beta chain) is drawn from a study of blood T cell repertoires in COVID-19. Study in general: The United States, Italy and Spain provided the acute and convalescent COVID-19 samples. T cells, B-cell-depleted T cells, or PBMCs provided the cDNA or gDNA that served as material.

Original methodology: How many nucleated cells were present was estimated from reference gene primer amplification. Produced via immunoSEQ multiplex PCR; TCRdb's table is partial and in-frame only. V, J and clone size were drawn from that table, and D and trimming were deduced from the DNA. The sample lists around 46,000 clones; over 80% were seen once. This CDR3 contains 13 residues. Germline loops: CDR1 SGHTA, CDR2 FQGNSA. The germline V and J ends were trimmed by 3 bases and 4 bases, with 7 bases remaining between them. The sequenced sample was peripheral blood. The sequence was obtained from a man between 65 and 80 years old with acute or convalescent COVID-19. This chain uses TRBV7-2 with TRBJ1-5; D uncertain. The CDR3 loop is CASSFGVNQPQHF. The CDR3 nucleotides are TGTGCCAGCAGCTTCGGAGTTAATCAGCCCCAGCATTTT. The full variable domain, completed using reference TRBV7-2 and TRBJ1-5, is GAGVSQSPSNKVTEKGKDVELRCDPISGHTALYWYRQSLGQGLEFLIYFQGNSAPDKSGLPSDRFSAERTGGSVSTLTIQRTQQEDSAVYLCASSFGVNQPQHFGDGTRLSIL.